This TCR beta chain was recorded in a study of shared clonotypes between healthy human individuals. At the level of the study: Per donor, CD8 memory used one plate, CD8 naive used two, CD4 memory used three and CD4 naive used three.

The count of this clone is one. Profiling relied on immunoSEQ multiplex PCR, and the TCRdb table lists in-frame clones only, not all of them. The table lists 1.5 million to 1.9 million clones, nearly 99% of them singletons. Losses at the gene ends were 0 bases for V and 8 bases for J; bases not matched to a gene: 5. The length of the CDR3 is 14 residues. Germline V lookup: CDR1 ENHRY, CDR2 SYGVKD. The sequencing input was naive CD4+ T cells sorted from blood. Subset reported: CD45RA+ positively selected. The chain uses TRBV10-3 and TRBJ1-2, with 8 bases that match TRBD1. The TCR comes from a man in his thirties or forties in good health. CDR3: CAISESTDRDGYTF. The CDR3 DNA reads as TGTGCCATCAGTGAGTCAACGGACAGGGACGGCTACACCTTC.